This record looks at one T cell receptor beta chain sequence and its context. Its cognate antigen is unknown. The germline V gene encodes CDR1 LNHDA and CDR2 SQIVND (reference sequence). The CDR3 length is 13 residues. The V and J ends lost 2 bases and 1 base respectively, with 6 bases between them. This sample is drawn from a study of liver allograft versus peripheral blood T cells. Whole-study context: Repertoires from peripheral blood of liver transplant recipients were compared with those inside their transplanted livers. Study results and caveats: T cell receptor repertoires inside liver allografts reportedly differed from those in peripheral blood.

Each CDR3 protein is one row after TCRdb ran MiXCR on the reads. This table has about 8,300 distinct CDR3 sequences, around 19% appearing once. The chain has TRBV19 and TRBJ2-7, with D hard to call. This sequence originates from a human patient who had a liver transplant. T cells may partly derive from the graft donor. The CDR3 DNA is TGTGCCAGTAGTATAAGTATTTCCTACGAGCAGTACTTC. As protein: CASSISISYEQYF.